This entry lists 17 T cell receptor beta chains sequenced from one sample in a study of monozygotic twins with cystic fibrosis. Clones were read by immunoSEQ multiplex PCR, and TCRdb kept only the in-frame ones, dropping some. This sample carries under 25,000 clones, approximately 98% of them seen once, and the ten largest clones take around 0.14%. What was sequenced was blood. These receptors were collected from a girl aged 10 to 17 with cystic fibrosis.

V and J are TRBV10-3 and TRBJ2-5; D gene ambiguous. The CDR3 runs to 12 residues. CDR1 is ENHRY, CDR2 SYGVKD, per germline. V was trimmed by 0 bases and J by 4 bases, leaving 3 bases between them. The CDR3 spells CAISESRETQYF. The DNA for the CDR3 is TGTGCCATCAGTGAGTCGAGAGAGACCCAGTACTTC.

J is TRBJ2-3 and V is TRBV7-2; weak D call: TRBD2 (6 bases). Germline CDR1 reads SGHTA; CDR2 reads FQGNSA. V was clipped by 6 bases and J by 2 bases, with 15 bases between them. The CDR3 runs 15 residues. In DNA, the CDR3 is TGTGCCAGCAGTTTTACGGGGAGGTCCACAGATACGCAGTATTTT. Amino acids: CASSFTGRSTDTQYF.

This clone appeared a single time. The chain joins TRBV15 to TRBJ1-1; possible D gene TRBD1, 5 bases. Germline V gene lookup returns CDR1 LNHNV and CDR2 YYDKDF (reference sequence). This CDR3 has 15 residues. With 8 bases removed from V and 2 bases from J, the gap between germline ends came to 18 bases. Written as DNA, the CDR3 is TGTGCCACCTCTGAAACCGGGGGGATAAACACTGAAGCTTTCTTT. Amino acids: CATSETGGINTEAFF.

The chain combines TRBV7-6 with TRBJ2-1; 8 bases agree with TRBD2. The trim removed 4 bases at V and 10 bases at J, leaving 12 bases unmatched. This CDR3 contains 15 residues. CDR1 is SGHVS, CDR2 FNYEAQ, per germline. CDR3 sequence (DNA): TGTGCCAGCAGCTCTTCGGCTAGCGGGCGGGAGGAGCAGTTCTTC. This gives the protein CASSSSASGREEQFF.

This chain uses TRBV2 with TRBJ2-1; 12 bases are shared with TRBD2. The CDR3 sequence is 14 residues long. Germline V gene data show CDR1 as SNHLY and CDR2 as FYNNEI. The V and J ends lost 8 bases and 7 bases, in that order; junction bases with no gene match: 6. This CDR3 reads CASSRTSGTNEQFF. Written as DNA, the CDR3 is TGTGCCAGCTCTCGGACTAGCGGGACTAATGAGCAGTTCTTC.

This chain uses TRBV9 with TRBJ1-1, with D possibly being TRBD1 (6 bases). CDR1 is SGDLS and CDR2 is YYNGEE in the germline V gene. V was clipped by 0 bases and J by 1 base, with 10 bases between them. CDR3 length equals 15 residues. The CDR3 loop is CASSVGGAANTEAFF. The DNA of the CDR3 is TGTGCCAGCAGCGTAGGGGGGGCGGCGAACACTGAAGCTTTCTTT.

The chain uses TRBV7-2 and TRBJ2-1; 13 positions match TRBD2. The CDR3 has 15 amino acids. V shed 5 bases, J shed 10 bases, and the junction held 8 bases outside the gene matches. Germline CDR1 SGHTA, CDR2 FQGNSA. CDR3 in amino acids: CASSRPGLAGTEQFF. The CDR3 nucleotides read TGTGCCAGCAGCCGCCCGGGACTAGCGGGAACCGAGCAGTTCTTC.

The chain recombines TRBV6-1 with TRBJ2-7, with D unresolved. The ends were cut back, 6 bases at V and 2 bases at J, with 11 bases in the middle. Germline lookup yields CDR1 MNHNS and CDR2 SASEGT. CDR3 length: 13 residues. The CDR3 loop reads CASRESGTYEQYV. As DNA, the CDR3 is TGTGCCAGCAGGGAATCCGGAACCTACGAGCAGTACGTC.

The V and J genes are TRBV5-1 and TRBJ1-3; unclear D gene. V was trimmed by 1 base and J by 0 bases, leaving 8 bases between them. Germline assignment: CDR1 SGHRS and CDR2 YFSETQ. The CDR3 has 15 residues. CDR3 coding DNA: TGCGCCAGCAGCTTGAGACCAGACTCTGGAAACACCATATATTTT. As protein: CASSLRPDSGNTIYF.

In its sample, this clone was seen once. This sequence joins TRBV30 and TRBJ2-7, with 11 nucleotides matching TRBD2. The length of the CDR3 is 14 residues. Germline CDR1 reads GTSNPN; CDR2 reads SVGIG (reference sequence). V dropped 0 bases and J dropped 6; count of bases not matched to a gene: 4. In DNA, the CDR3 is TGTGCCTGGAGTGTAGGACTAGCGGGTAGCGAGCAGTACTTC. It encodes CAWSVGLAGSEQYF. The whole variable domain, remainder taken from reference TRBV30 and TRBJ2-7, is SQTIHQWPATLVQPVGSPLSLECTVEGTSNPNLYWYRQAAGRGLQLLFYSVGIGQISSEVPQNLSASRPQDRQFILSSKKLLLSDSGFYLCAWSVGLAGSEQYFGPGTRLTVT.

The V gene is TRBV9, the J gene TRBJ1-1, with a possible D match to TRBD1 (6 bases). This CDR3 is built from 13 residues. In germline, CDR1 is SGDLS, CDR2 YYNGEE. The V gene lost 4 bases and the J gene lost 4 bases, with 11 bases spanning the gap. The CDR3 DNA follows: TGTGCCAGCAGCCCCGAGGGGGTCACTGAAGCTTTCTTT. Amino acids: CASSPEGVTEAFF.

The V gene is TRBV5-4, the J gene TRBJ2-3; 9 nucleotides match TRBD2. The ends lost 3 bases at V and 0 bases at J; junction bases unmatched: 5. Germline V gene sequence: CDR1 SGHNT, CDR2 YYREEE (reference sequence). The CDR3 totals 16 residues. The CDR3 DNA sequence: TGTGCCAGCAGCTGGGGACTAGCAGTCAGCACAGATACGCAGTATTTT. It translates to CASSWGLAVSTDTQYF.

The chain joins TRBV10-2 to TRBJ2-3; D is unresolved. This CDR3 spans 17 amino acids. CDR1 and CDR2 (germline): WSHSY, SAAADI. Trimming took 0 bases from V and 2 from J, leaving 15 bases between them. The CDR3 sequence is CASSESIYGSYTDTQYF. The CDR3 DNA follows: TGCGCCAGCAGTGAGTCTATCTACGGAAGCTACACAGATACGCAGTATTTT.

This chain joins TRBV5-1 and TRBJ2-7; 11 bases agree with TRBD2. There are 15 residues in the CDR3. CDR1 and CDR2 (germline): SGHRS, YFSETQ. Trimming at V came to 2 bases and at J to 0 bases, leaving 1 base not matched to a gene. CDR3 DNA: TGCGCCAGCAGCTTAACTAGCGGGAGCTCCTACGAGCAGTACTTC. As protein: CASSLTSGSSYEQYF.

This chain joins TRBV19 and TRBJ2-1, with 9 bases matching TRBD2. The germline CDR1 and CDR2 sequences are LNHDA and SQIVND (reference sequence). The CDR3 loop spans 14 amino acids. V shed 3 bases, J shed 6 bases, and the junction held 3 bases outside the gene matches. CDR3 protein: CASSMREGRNEQFF. The CDR3 bases are TGTGCCAGTAGTATGCGGGAGGGCCGCAATGAGCAGTTCTTC.

The rearrangement uses TRBV19 and TRBJ1-2; D is ambiguous. The CDR3 is made up of 14 amino acids. The V and J ends lost 6 bases and 0 bases respectively, with 11 bases between them. Looked up from germline, CDR1 is LNHDA and CDR2 is SQIVND (reference sequence). Written as DNA, the CDR3 is TGTGCCAGTAGAGTGGAGTCCGCTAACTATGGCTACACCTTC. Translating gives CASRVESANYGYTF.

V gene TRBV5-6 combines with J gene TRBJ2-3; 10 nucleotides match TRBD2. This CDR3 spans 16 amino acids. With V trimmed by 4 bases and J by 4 bases, 9 bases remained unmatched. Germline CDR1 SGHDT, CDR2 YYEEEE. The CDR3 nucleotides are TGTGCCAGCAGCCCTCTAGCGGGAGAGTTTGCAGATACGCAGTATTTT. Translation gives CASSPLAGEFADTQYF.